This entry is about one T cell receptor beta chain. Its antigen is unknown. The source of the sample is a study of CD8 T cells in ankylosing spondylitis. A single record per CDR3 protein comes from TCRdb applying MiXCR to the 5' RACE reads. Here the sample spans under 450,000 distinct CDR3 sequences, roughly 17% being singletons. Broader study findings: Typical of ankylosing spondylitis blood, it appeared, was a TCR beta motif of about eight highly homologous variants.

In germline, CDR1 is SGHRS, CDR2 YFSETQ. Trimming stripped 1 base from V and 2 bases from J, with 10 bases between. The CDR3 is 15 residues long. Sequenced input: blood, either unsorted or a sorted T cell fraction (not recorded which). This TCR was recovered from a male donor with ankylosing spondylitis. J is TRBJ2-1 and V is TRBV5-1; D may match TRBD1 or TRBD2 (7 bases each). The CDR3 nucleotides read TGCGCCAGCAGCTTGCAGGGGGGGGCCTACAATGAGCAGTTCTTC. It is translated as CASSLQGGAYNEQFF.